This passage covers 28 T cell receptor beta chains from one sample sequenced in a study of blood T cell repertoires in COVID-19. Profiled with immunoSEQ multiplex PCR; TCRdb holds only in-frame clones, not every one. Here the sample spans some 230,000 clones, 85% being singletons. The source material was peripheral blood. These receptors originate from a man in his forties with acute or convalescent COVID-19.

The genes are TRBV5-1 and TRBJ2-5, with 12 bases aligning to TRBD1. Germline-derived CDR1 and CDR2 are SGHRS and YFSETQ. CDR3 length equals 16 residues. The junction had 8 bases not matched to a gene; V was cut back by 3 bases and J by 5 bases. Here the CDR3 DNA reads TGCGCCAGCAGCTCTGGGACAGGGGGCGTCCGTGAGACCCAGTACTTC. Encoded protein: CASSSGTGGVRETQYF.

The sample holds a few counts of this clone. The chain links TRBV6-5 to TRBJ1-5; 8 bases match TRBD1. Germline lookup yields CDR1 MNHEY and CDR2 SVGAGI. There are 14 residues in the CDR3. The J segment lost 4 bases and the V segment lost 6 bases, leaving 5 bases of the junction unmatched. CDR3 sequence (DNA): TGTGCCAGCAGCCGACAGGGGTCAAATCAGCCCCAGCATTTT. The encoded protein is CASSRQGSNQPQHF.

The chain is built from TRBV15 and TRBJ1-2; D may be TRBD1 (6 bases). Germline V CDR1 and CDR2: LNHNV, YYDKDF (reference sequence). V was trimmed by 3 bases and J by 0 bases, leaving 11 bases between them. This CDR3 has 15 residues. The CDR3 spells CATSRLQGSNYGYTF. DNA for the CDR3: TGTGCCACCAGCAGGCTACAGGGTTCTAACTATGGCTACACCTTC.

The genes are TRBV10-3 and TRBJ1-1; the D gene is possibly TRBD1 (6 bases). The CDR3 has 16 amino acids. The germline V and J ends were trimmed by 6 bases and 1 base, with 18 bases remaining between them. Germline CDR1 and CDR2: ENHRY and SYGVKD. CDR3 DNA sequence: TGTGCCATCAGCTTTGGCACCGGGACAAAGAACACTGAAGCTTTCTTT. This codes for CAISFGTGTKNTEAFF.

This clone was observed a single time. In DNA form, the CDR3 reads TGTGCCAGTAAACGCGACGGGGAAGGCTACACCTTC. Its protein is CASKRDGEGYTF. The V call is TRBV19, the J call TRBJ1-2, with no clear D. CDR1 is LNHDA and CDR2 is SQIVND in the germline V gene (reference sequence). The CDR3 runs to 12 residues. Trimming left V 7 bases short and J 8 bases short, with 14 bases between. The whole variable domain, remainder taken from reference TRBV19 and TRBJ1-2, is DGGITQSPKYLFRKEGQNVTLSCEQNLNHDAMYWYRQDPGQGLRLIYYSQIVNDFQKGDIAEGYSVSREKKESFPLTVTSAQKNPTAFYLCASKRDGEGYTFGSGTRLTVV.

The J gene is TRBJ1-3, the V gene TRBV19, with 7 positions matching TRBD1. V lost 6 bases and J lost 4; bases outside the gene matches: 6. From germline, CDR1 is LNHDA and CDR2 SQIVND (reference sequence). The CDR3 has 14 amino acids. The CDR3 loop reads CASSRGTEGNTIYF. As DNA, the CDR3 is TGTGCCAGTAGCCGTGGGACAGAGGGAAACACCATATATTTT.

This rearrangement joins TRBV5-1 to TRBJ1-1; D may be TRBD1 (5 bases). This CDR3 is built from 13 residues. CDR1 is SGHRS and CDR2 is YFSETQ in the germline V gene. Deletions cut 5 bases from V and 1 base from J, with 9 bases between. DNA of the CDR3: TGCGCCAGCAGAAATGACAGGAACACTGAAGCTTTCTTT. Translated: CASRNDRNTEAFF. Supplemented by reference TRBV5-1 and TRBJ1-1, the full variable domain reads KAGVTQTPRYLIKTRGQQVTLSCSPISGHRSVSWYQQTPGQGLQFLFEYFSETQRNKGNFPGRFSGRQFSNSRSEMNVSTLELGDSALYLCASRNDRNTEAFFGQGTRLTVV.

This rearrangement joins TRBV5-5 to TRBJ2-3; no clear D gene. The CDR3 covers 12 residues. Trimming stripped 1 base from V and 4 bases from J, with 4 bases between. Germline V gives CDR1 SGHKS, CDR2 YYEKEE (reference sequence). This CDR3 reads CASSLTADTQYF. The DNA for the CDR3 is TGTGCCAGCAGCTTGACAGCAGATACGCAGTATTTT.

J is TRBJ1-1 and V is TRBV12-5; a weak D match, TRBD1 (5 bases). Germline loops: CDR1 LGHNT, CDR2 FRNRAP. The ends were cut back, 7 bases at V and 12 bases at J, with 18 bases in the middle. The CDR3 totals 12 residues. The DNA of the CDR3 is TGTGCTAGTGCCGGGGACTCCGAAGGGACTTTCTTT. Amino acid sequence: CASAGDSEGTFF.

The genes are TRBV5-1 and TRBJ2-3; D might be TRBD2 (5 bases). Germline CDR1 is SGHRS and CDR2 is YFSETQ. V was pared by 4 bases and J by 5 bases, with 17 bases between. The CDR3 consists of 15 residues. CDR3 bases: TGCGCCAGCAGCCCGGGGAGCGGAGGCGAAGATACGCAGTATTTT. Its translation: CASSPGSGGEDTQYF. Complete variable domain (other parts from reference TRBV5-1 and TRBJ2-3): KAGVTQTPRYLIKTRGQQVTLSCSPISGHRSVSWYQQTPGQGLQFLFEYFSETQRNKGNFPGRFSGRQFSNSRSEMNVSTLELGDSALYLCASSPGSGGEDTQYFGPGTRLTVL.

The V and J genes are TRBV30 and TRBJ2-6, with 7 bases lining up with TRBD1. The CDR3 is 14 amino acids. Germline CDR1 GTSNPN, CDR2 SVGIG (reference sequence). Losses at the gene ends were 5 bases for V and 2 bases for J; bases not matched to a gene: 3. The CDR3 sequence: CAWSTGAGANVLTF. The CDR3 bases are TGTGCCTGGTCAACAGGGGCTGGGGCCAACGTCCTGACTTTC.

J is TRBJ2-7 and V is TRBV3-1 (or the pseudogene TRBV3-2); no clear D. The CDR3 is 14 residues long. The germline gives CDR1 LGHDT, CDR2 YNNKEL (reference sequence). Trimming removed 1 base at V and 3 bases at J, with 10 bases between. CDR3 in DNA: TGTGCCAGCAGCCAAGGAGTAGTTGGCTACGAGCAGTACTTC. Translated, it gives CASSQGVVGYEQYF.

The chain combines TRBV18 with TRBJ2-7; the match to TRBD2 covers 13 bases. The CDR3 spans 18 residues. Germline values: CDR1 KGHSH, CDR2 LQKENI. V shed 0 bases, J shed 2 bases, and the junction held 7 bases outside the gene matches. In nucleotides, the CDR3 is TGTGCCAGCTCACCACCATTGACTAGCGGGGGGAAAACCTACGAGCAGTACTTC. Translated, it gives CASSPPLTSGGKTYEQYF.

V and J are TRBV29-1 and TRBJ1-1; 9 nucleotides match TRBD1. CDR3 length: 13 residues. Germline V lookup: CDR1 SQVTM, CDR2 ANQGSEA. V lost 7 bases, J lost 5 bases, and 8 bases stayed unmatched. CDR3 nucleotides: TGCAGCGGTAGCCGGGACAGGGTTACTGAAGCTTTCTTT. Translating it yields CSGSRDRVTEAFF.

CDR3 loop: CASKGNNQPQHF. The CDR3 nucleotides are TGTGCCAGCAAGGGGAACAATCAGCCCCAGCATTTT. This chain connects TRBV25-1 to TRBJ1-5, with a possible D match to TRBD1 (5 bases). The CDR3 spans 12 residues. Germline lookup yields CDR1 MGHDK and CDR2 SYGVNS. The V gene lost 7 bases and the J gene lost 3 bases, with 7 bases spanning the gap.

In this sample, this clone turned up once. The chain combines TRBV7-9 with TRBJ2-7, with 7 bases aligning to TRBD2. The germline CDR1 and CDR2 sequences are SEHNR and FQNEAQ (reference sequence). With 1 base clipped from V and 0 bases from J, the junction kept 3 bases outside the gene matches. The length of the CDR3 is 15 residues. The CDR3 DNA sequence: TGTGCCAGCAGCTTAGTCAGCGGGACCTCCTACGAGCAGTACTTC. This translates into CASSLVSGTSYEQYF.

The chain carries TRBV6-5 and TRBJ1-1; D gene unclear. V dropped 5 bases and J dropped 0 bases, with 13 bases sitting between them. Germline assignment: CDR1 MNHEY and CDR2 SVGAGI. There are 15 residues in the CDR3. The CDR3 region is CASSPSGSMNTEAFF. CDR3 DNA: TGTGCCAGCAGTCCGTCGGGAAGCATGAACACTGAAGCTTTCTTT.

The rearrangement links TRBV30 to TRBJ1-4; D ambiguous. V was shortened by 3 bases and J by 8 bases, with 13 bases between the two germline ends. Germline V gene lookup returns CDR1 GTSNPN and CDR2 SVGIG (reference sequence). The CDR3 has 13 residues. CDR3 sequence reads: CAWSPNPREKLFF. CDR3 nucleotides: TGTGCCTGGAGCCCCAACCCCAGGGAAAAACTGTTTTTT. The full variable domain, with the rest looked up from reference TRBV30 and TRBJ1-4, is SQTIHQWPATLVQPVGSPLSLECTVEGTSNPNLYWYRQAAGRGLQLLFYSVGIGQISSEVPQNLSASRPQDRQFILSSKKLLLSDSGFYLCAWSPNPREKLFFGSGTQLSVL.

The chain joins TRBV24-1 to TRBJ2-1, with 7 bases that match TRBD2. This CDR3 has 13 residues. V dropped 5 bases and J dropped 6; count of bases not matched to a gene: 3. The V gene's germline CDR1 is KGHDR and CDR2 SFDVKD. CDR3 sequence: CATSGGLSNEQFF. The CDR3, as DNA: TGTGCCACCAGTGGGGGACTATCCAATGAGCAGTTCTTC.

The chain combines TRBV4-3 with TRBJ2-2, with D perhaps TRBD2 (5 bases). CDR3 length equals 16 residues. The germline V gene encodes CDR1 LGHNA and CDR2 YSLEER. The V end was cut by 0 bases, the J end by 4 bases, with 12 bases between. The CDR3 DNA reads TGCGCCAGCAGCCAAGAAGTGGGCCGGGGCACCGGGGAGCTGTTTTTT. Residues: CASSQEVGRGTGELFF.

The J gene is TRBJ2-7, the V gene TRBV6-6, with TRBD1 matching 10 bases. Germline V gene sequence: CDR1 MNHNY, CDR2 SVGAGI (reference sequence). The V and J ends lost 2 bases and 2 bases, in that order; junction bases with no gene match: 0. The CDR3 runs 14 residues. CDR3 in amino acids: CASSYGTGAYEQYF. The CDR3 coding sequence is TGTGCCAGCAGTTACGGGACAGGGGCCTACGAGCAGTACTTC.

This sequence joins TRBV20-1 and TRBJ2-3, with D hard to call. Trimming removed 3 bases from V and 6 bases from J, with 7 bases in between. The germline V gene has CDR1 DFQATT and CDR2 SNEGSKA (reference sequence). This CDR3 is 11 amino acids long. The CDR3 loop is CSARVSDTQYF. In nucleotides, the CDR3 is TGCAGTGCTAGGGTTAGCGATACGCAGTATTTT.

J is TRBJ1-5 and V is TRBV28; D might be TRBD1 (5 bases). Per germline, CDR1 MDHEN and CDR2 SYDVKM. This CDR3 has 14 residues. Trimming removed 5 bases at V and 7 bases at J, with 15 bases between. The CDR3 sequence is CASSPDVGGQPQHF. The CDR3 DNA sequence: TGTGCCAGCAGTCCCGACGTCGGGGGACAGCCCCAGCATTTT.

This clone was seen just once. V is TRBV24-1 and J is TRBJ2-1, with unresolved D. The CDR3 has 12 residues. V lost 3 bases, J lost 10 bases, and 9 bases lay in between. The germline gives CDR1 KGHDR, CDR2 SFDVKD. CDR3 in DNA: TGTGCCACCAGTGATCTAGTGAACGAGCAGTTCTTC. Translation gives CATSDLVNEQFF.

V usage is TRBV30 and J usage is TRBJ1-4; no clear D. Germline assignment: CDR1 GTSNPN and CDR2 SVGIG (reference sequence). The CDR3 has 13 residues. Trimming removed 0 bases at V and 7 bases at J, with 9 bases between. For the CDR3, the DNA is TGTGCCTGGAGTGTACAAGAGGGTGAAAAACTGTTTTTT. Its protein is CAWSVQEGEKLFF.

Here the CDR3 reads CASSPSGNTIYF. CDR3 DNA: TGCGCCAGCAGCCCCAGTGGAAACACCATATATTTT. This rearrangement joins TRBV5-1 to TRBJ1-3; D is undetermined. V was pared by 4 bases and J by 3 bases, with 5 bases between. CDR3 size: 12 residues. Germline assignment: CDR1 SGHRS and CDR2 YFSETQ.

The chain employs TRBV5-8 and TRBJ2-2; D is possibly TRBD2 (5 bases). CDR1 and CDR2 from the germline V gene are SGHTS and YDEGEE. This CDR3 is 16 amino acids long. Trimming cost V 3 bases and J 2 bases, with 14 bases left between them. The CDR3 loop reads CASSSGKPTNTGELFF. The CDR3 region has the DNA TGTGCCAGCAGCTCCGGGAAGCCGACTAACACCGGGGAGCTGTTTTTT.

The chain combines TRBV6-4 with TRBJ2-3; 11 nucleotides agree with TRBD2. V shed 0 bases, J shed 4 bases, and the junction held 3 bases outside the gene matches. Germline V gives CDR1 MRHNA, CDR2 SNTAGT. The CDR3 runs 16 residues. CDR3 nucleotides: TGTGCCAGCAGTGACTCGTTAGCGGGGGGGCCAGATACGCAGTATTTT. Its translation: CASSDSLAGGPDTQYF.